The 25 T cell receptor beta chains below were found in one sample sequenced in a study of T cell changes during pregnancy in multiple sclerosis. Method: immunoSEQ multiplex PCR; TCRdb's copy keeps in-frame clones and lacks some. The sample lists around 75,000 clones, 94% occurring once. The sequences come from CD4+ T cells from peripheral blood mononuclear cells, collected after pregnancy. Receptors originate from a female donor with multiple sclerosis, enrolled in a pregnancy study.

The gene calls are TRBV27 and TRBJ2-3; 8 nucleotides agree with TRBD1. Germline CDR1 is MNHEY and CDR2 is SMNVEV (reference sequence). J lost 2 bases, V lost 1 base, and 14 bases had no gene match. The length of the CDR3 is 19 residues. Written as DNA, the CDR3 is TGTGCCAGCAGTTTATGTGGGGTAGGGAAGGACAGGGTCACAGATACGCAGTATTTT. It yields the protein CASSLCGVGKDRVTDTQYF.

Only a few counts were recorded for this clone. V gene TRBV25-1 combines with J gene TRBJ1-5; the D gene is possibly TRBD1 (6 bases). CDR3 length equals 12 residues. Deletions cut 8 bases from V and 4 bases from J, with 9 bases between. CDR1 MGHDK and CDR2 SYGVNS come from the germline V gene. The CDR3 DNA reads TGTGCCAGCGCCAGGGGAAATCAGCCCCAGCATTTT. Protein product: CASARGNQPQHF.

The chain's CDR3 is CASRQGSTDTQYF. In DNA form, the CDR3 reads TGTGCCAGCAGACAGGGTAGCACAGATACGCAGTATTTT. J is TRBJ2-3 and V is TRBV7-6; a weak D match, TRBD1 (6 bases). The V gene's germline CDR1 is SGHVS and CDR2 FNYEAQ. The germline V and J ends were trimmed by 6 bases and 0 bases, with 7 bases remaining between them. The CDR3 extends over 13 amino acids.

The chain employs TRBV7-2 and TRBJ2-7; D is perhaps TRBD1 (6 bases). Germline loops: CDR1 SGHTA, CDR2 FQGNSA. The CDR3 contains 13 residues. The V end lost 9 bases, the J end lost 0 bases, and 12 bases lay between the germline ends. The CDR3 reads CASRQASSYEQYF. In DNA, the CDR3 is TGTGCCAGTAGACAGGCGAGCTCCTACGAGCAGTACTTC.

CDR3 sequence: CASRGGGPNTGELFF. CDR3 nucleotides: TGTGCCAGCAGAGGGGGGGGGCCGAACACCGGGGAGCTGTTTTTT. This rearrangement joins TRBV11-2 to TRBJ2-2; D may be TRBD2 (7 bases). Between the trimmed V and J ends, which lost 6 bases and 0 bases, there was a span of 11 bases. CDR1 is SGHAT, CDR2 FQNNGV, per germline. The CDR3 extends over 15 amino acids.

This chain joins TRBV7-3 and TRBJ2-7, with 7 bases identical to TRBD2. The germline V gene encodes CDR1 SGHTA and CDR2 FQGTGA. With V trimmed by 1 base and J by 3 bases, 0 bases remained unmatched. The CDR3 loop spans 13 amino acids. In nucleotides, the CDR3 is TGTGCCAGCAGCTTAAGCGGGGGCTACGAGCAGTACTTC. Protein product: CASSLSGGYEQYF.

This clone was recorded a few times. This rearrangement joins TRBV6-5 to TRBJ1-4; TRBD1 matches at 8 bases. The CDR3 is 15 residues long. V gave up 0 bases and J gave up 11 bases; unmatched junction bases: 8. CDR1 MNHEY and CDR2 SVGAGI come from the germline V gene. The CDR3 loop reads CASSYSNRGDSKLFF. CDR3 bases: TGTGCCAGCAGTTACTCGAACAGGGGGGACAGCAAACTGTTTTTT.

The J gene is TRBJ2-4, the V gene TRBV29-1; maybe TRBD2 (6 bases). CDR3 length: 13 residues. V dropped 7 bases and J dropped 6 bases, with 16 bases sitting between them. From germline, CDR1 is SQVTM and CDR2 ANQGSEA. The CDR3 nucleotides are TGCAGCGGTGTACTAGACGGGGGAAACATTCAGTACTTC. Translation gives CSGVLDGGNIQYF.

This chain connects TRBV18 to TRBJ2-2, with 7 bases aligning to TRBD1. V shed 6 bases, J shed 0 bases, and the junction held 4 bases outside the gene matches. Germline lookup yields CDR1 KGHSH and CDR2 LQKENI. CDR3 length equals 15 residues. The CDR3 reads CASSQGGANTGELFF. DNA for the CDR3: TGTGCCAGCTCCCAAGGGGGCGCGAACACCGGGGAGCTGTTTTTT. The full variable domain, rest sourced from reference TRBV18 and TRBJ2-2, is NAGVMQNPRHLVRRRGQEARLRCSPMKGHSHVYWYRQLPEEGLKFMVYLQKENIIDESGMPKERFSAEFPKEGPSILRIQQVVRGDSAAYFCASSQGGANTGELFFGEGSRLTVL.

The chain has TRBV27 and TRBJ2-1; 9 nucleotides agree with TRBD1. The ends lost 2 bases at V and 15 bases at J; junction bases unmatched: 5. Germline CDR1 is MNHEY and CDR2 is SMNVEV (reference sequence). This CDR3 contains 12 residues. CDR3 sequence reads: CASSLMTGGLFF. In DNA, the CDR3 is TGTGCCAGCAGTTTAATGACAGGGGGTCTGTTCTTC.

The V gene is TRBV5-1, the J gene TRBJ1-5; D not resolved. The germline V gene has CDR1 SGHRS and CDR2 YFSETQ. V was pared by 4 bases and J by 6 bases, with 11 bases between. This CDR3 spans 13 amino acids. The CDR3 DNA sequence: TGCGCCAGCAGCCCGGGAGGGTCTCAGCCCCAGCATTTT. This sequence encodes CASSPGGSQPQHF.

This chain uses TRBV4-2 with TRBJ1-1, with 8 nucleotides matching TRBD1. CDR3 length: 16 amino acids. Trimming removed 4 bases from V and 1 base from J; junction bases left unmatched: 8. Germline loops: CDR1 LGHNA, CDR2 YNFKEQ. CDR3 residues: CASSLPRTGQNTEAFF. CDR3 sequence (DNA): TGTGCCAGCAGCCTCCCTCGGACAGGGCAGAACACTGAAGCTTTCTTT.

The chain carries TRBV9 and TRBJ2-1; TRBD2 agrees at 16 bases. Trimming removed 2 bases from V and 7 bases from J; junction bases left unmatched: 12. This CDR3 has 19 amino acids. CDR1 and CDR2 from the germline V gene are SGDLS and YYNGEE. The CDR3 DNA reads as TGTGCCAGCAGCGTCTCCGTAGCCATGGGACTAGCGGGAGGGAATGAGCAGTTCTTC. Translated: CASSVSVAMGLAGGNEQFF.

This clone was counted once. The chain recombines TRBV30 with TRBJ2-5; 12 nucleotides align to TRBD2. Trimming removed 4 bases from V and 5 bases from J; junction bases left unmatched: 11. Looked up from germline, CDR1 is GTSNPN and CDR2 is SVGIG (reference sequence). The CDR3 covers 16 residues. DNA for the CDR3: TGTGCCTGGAAGAAACTAGCGGGAGGTCAATACGAGACCCAGTACTTC. Protein sequence: CAWKKLAGGQYETQYF.

This clone showed up just a few times. V and J are TRBV5-4 and TRBJ2-1, with 7 bases that match TRBD2. This CDR3 spans 15 amino acids. Germline assignment: CDR1 SGHNT and CDR2 YYREEE (reference sequence). The junction had 6 bases not matched to a gene; V was cut back by 0 bases and J by 6 bases. The CDR3 here is CASSLDPGGSNEQFF. The CDR3, as DNA: TGTGCCAGCAGCTTGGACCCGGGAGGAAGCAATGAGCAGTTCTTC.

This chain connects TRBV29-1 to TRBJ2-2, with D uncertain. V lost 3 bases to trimming and J lost 7 bases, with 6 bases between them. Germline CDR1 reads SQVTM; CDR2 reads ANQGSEA. The length of the CDR3 is 11 residues. In DNA, the CDR3 is TGCAGCGTTGAGAGGAACGGGGAGCTGTTTTTT. This translates into CSVERNGELFF.

The chain joins TRBV28 to TRBJ2-4, with a possible D match to TRBD2 (6 bases). The germline CDR1 and CDR2 sequences are MDHEN and SYDVKM. The CDR3 is 14 amino acids. V lost 4 bases and J lost 8, with 15 bases in between. Here the CDR3 reads CASSSLTRRYIQYF. The CDR3 region has the DNA TGTGCCAGCAGTTCCTTGACTAGACGCTACATTCAGTACTTC.

The rearrangement uses TRBV14 and TRBJ2-3; D is ambiguous. V lost 0 bases, J lost 0 bases, and 7 bases lay in between. The CDR3 has 15 amino acids. The germline gives CDR1 SGHDN, CDR2 FVKESK. CDR3 nucleotide sequence: TGTGCCAGCAGCCAAGAGCTATTTAGCACAGATACGCAGTATTTT. Translation gives CASSQELFSTDTQYF.

CDR3 sequence reads: CASSLASVVGGVEQYF. DNA of the CDR3: TGCGCCAGCAGCTTGGCCAGCGTCGTTGGAGGGGTCGAGCAGTACTTC. The chain combines TRBV5-1 with TRBJ2-7; D may be TRBD2 (6 bases). The V end lost 0 bases, the J end lost 6 bases, and 19 bases lay between the germline ends. Germline CDR1 SGHRS, CDR2 YFSETQ. CDR3 length: 16 amino acids.

This chain links TRBV6-4 with TRBJ2-6; 10 bases fit TRBD2. This CDR3 contains 19 residues. The V segment lost 6 bases and the J segment 3 bases; nucleotides outside the gene matches: 14. Germline CDR1 is MRHNA and CDR2 is SNTAGT. The CDR3 sequence: CASRGRGGTSEGGANVLTF. CDR3 sequence (DNA): TGTGCCAGCAGGGGGAGGGGAGGGACTAGCGAGGGTGGGGCCAACGTCCTGACTTTC.

This sequence joins TRBV9 and TRBJ2-1; no reliable D call. Trimming left V 3 bases short and J 0 bases short, with 10 bases between. The CDR3 spans 15 residues. Germline V gene sequence: CDR1 SGDLS, CDR2 YYNGEE. This CDR3 reads CASSGARSSYNEQFF. CDR3 nucleotide sequence: TGTGCCAGCAGCGGGGCGAGAAGCTCCTACAATGAGCAGTTCTTC.

The chain recombines TRBV5-4 with TRBJ2-5; no clear D gene. CDR1 SGHNT and CDR2 YYREEE come from the germline V gene (reference sequence). The V end lost 4 bases, the J end lost 9 bases, and 22 bases lay between the germline ends. The CDR3 totals 15 residues. This chain's CDR3 is CASSPGHLAGGAQYF. In nucleotides, the CDR3 is TGTGCCAGCAGCCCCGGTCACTTGGCTGGCGGAGCCCAGTACTTC.

The rearrangement links TRBV5-5 to TRBJ2-7; possible D gene TRBD1, 6 bases. Germline values: CDR1 SGHKS, CDR2 YYEKEE (reference sequence). The CDR3 covers 15 residues. V lost 1 base and J 2 bases, leaving 13 bases between the germline ends. The CDR3, as DNA: TGTGCCAGCAGCTTGACCGGACAGCCCCCCTACGAGCAGTACTTC. This encodes CASSLTGQPPYEQYF.

V and J are TRBV10-3 and TRBJ1-6; D unclear. Germline V gene lookup returns CDR1 ENHRY and CDR2 SYGVKD. This CDR3 is 14 amino acids long. Trimming left V 0 bases short and J 4 bases short, with 4 bases between. The CDR3 region has the DNA TGTGCCATCAGTGAGTCGCAGTATAATTCACCCCTCCACTTT. Translated, it gives CAISESQYNSPLHF.

The chain recombines TRBV11-2 with TRBJ2-1, with TRBD2 matching over 10 bases. V gave up 1 base and J gave up 6 bases; unmatched junction bases: 6. From germline, CDR1 is SGHAT and CDR2 FQNNGV. CDR3 size: 16 residues. Written as DNA, the CDR3 is TGTGCCAGCAGCTTAGGGTTTAGCGGGAGGTTCAATGAGCAGTTCTTC. This sequence encodes CASSLGFSGRFNEQFF.